Sequencing of this TCR beta chain was carried out in a study of cytomegalovirus exposure and HLA in healthy donors. Overall study: Drawn from HLA-typed donors, about 82 million unique TCRs were held in an early data release.

CDR1 and CDR2 (germline): MNHEY, SMNVEV (reference sequence). V shed 7 bases, J shed 6 bases, and the junction held 9 bases outside the gene matches. CDR3 length equals 16 residues. 13 Jbeta primers and 60 Vbeta primers were used for the PCR. Original data processing: In a later analysis, 75 million to 85 million unique TCR beta chains included roughly 11 million shared by two or more donors. Generated by immunoSEQ multiplex PCR, the TCRdb table keeps only in-frame clones and is missing some. V and J calls plus clone size are reproduced from that table; the DNA served to infer D and trimming. The table records about 160,000 clones, roughly 85% of them present only once. Study conclusions and caveats: Judged likely to be a sequencing artifact was a cluster of highly shared sequence variants. Earlier results showed most TCR beta V segments being productive about 87% or about 30% of the time.

On this clone itself: Its antigen is not known.

The sequence was obtained from a man between 18 and 35 years old in good health and CMV-seropositive. Specimen: PBMCs. The chain has TRBV27 and TRBJ2-3; 14 bases map to TRBD2. This CDR3 is CASTQRTSGGRDTQYF. The CDR3 region has the DNA TGTGCCAGCACCCAGCGGACTAGCGGGGGGCGGGATACGCAGTATTTT.